The 3 T cell receptor beta chains below all came from one sample that was sequenced in a study of blood T cell repertoires in COVID-19. Method: immunoSEQ multiplex PCR; TCRdb's copy keeps in-frame clones and lacks some. The sample shows over 250,000 clones, about four fifths of them seen only once. Sequenced sample: peripheral blood. The receptors derive from a woman between 45 and 60 years old who had recovered from COVID-19.

This rearrangement joins TRBV6-5 to TRBJ2-3; weak D call: TRBD1 (5 bases). The CDR3 is made up of 14 amino acids. Germline-derived CDR1 and CDR2 are MNHEY and SVGAGI. Trimming removed 4 bases from V and 3 bases from J, with 11 bases in between. As DNA, the CDR3 is TGTGCCAGCAGTTTACAGAAGGGGACAGATACGCAGTATTTT. Its protein product is CASSLQKGTDTQYF.

V is TRBV7-9 and J is TRBJ2-1, with D tentatively TRBD2 (5 bases). The V end lost 5 bases, the J end lost 9 bases, and 11 bases lay between the germline ends. The length of the CDR3 is 12 residues. Germline-derived CDR1 and CDR2 are SEHNR and FQNEAQ (reference sequence). The CDR3 spells CASSLTIPEQFF. The CDR3 bases are TGTGCCAGCAGCCTGACTATTCCTGAGCAGTTCTTC.

The rearrangement uses TRBV6-2 or TRBV6-3 and TRBJ2-5; maybe TRBD1 (5 bases). Germline CDR1 MNHEY, CDR2 SVGEGT. The length of the CDR3 is 15 residues. V was shortened by 0 bases and J by 5 bases, with 13 bases between the two germline ends. The CDR3 DNA reads as TGTGCCAGCAGTTACTCGGCAGGGTTAACGGAGACCCAGTACTTC. The encoded protein is CASSYSAGLTETQYF.